This T cell receptor (beta chain) stems from a study of identical twins (TCRdb year 2016). Turning to the overall study: To test whether fetal clonotypes persist, the study used deep sequencing on TCR alpha and beta repertoires from monozygotic twins, unrelated adults of various ages, and cord blood. To rule out contamination, the twin experiments were replicated at different times with different library preparation protocols. The study at large found these results: Compared with coincidental sharing between unrelated individuals, an excess of low generation-probability sequences was observed among out-of-frame TCR alpha sequences shared between twins. Because the same donors could not be followed over many years, the conclusions depended on cross-sectional statistical analysis. A weaker excess of twin sharing was found in beta out-of-frame sequences because the signal-to-noise ratio was lowered by fewer shared sequences. Fewer insertions were carried by abundant cord blood beta clonotypes, a similar but weaker trend appeared in young adult naive repertoires, and no such trend appeared in memory repertoires. Zero-insertion analyses could be partly confounded by invariant T cells such as MAIT and iNKT, though diverse VJ usage argued against such confounding for most clonotypes. In monozygotic twins, out-of-frame TCR alpha sharing was systematically underestimated by recombination models, although the models agreed with sharing between unrelated individuals.

Turning to this clonotype: Its antigen target is currently unknown. This clone may be a read error of a much larger clone one base away.

The germline ends are 19 bases apart after V is trimmed by 5 bases and J by 8 bases. The CDR3 goes from the cysteine to the phenylalanine over 15 residues. CDR3 DNA is the only sequence kept; it has 45 bases, read in frame from the first base. Library preparation was by 5' RACE. This sample was sequenced with an Illumina HiSeq 2000. A universal primer binding site was added through template switching, and the final cDNA carried a unique molecular identifier so that TCR cDNA molecules could be counted accurately. Specific primers in the conserved constant-segment region were used to synthesize first-strand cDNA for TCR alpha and beta chains. To control for contamination, every cDNA library was double barcoded, receiving both a SMART-Mk sample barcode and Illumina barcodes. TruSeq adapter sequences along with Illumina sample barcodes were introduced in two successive PCR steps. The TCR alpha and beta cDNA libraries were sequenced on the Illumina HiSeq platform using custom primers. Per the original workflow: MiGEC processed the raw reads to extract unique molecular identifiers, while MiXCR was used to determine the CDR3 positions. Recombination models were inferred per individual with the repgenHMM and IGoR tools using an EM algorithm. Shared clonotype analysis was performed with the tcR package in R, normalizing sharing by the product of cloneset sizes. Out-of-frame nonproductive sequences were analyzed to study raw recombination free of thymic and clonal selection effects. The raw public reads went through TCRdb reprocessing: fastp at Q25, MiXCR clone calling, in-frame beta chains kept. Rows are combined by CDR3 protein, so each entry shows the most common genes and DNA. TCRdb's processing, not the authors' own work, is the source of the V and J calls. The sample contains 500,000 to 700,000 distinct CDR3 sequences, roughly 6.6% of them found a single time. In total, the top ten clones hold roughly 1.6% of the sample.

Every donor was a healthy Caucasian. Three pairs of female monozygotic twins, all aged about 18 to 29 years, were included in the twin cohort. Peripheral blood mononuclear cells were used as the source from which RNA for TCR libraries was isolated. This sample was also put to use in a study of yellow fever vaccine responses in identical twins. As described in the second report: According to the authors, in identical twins the way T cells responded to vaccination appeared partly convergent and partly personalized. In identical twins, the study followed T cell clones that responded to the vaccine with precision.

The sequencing input was PBMCs. This clonotype was sampled from a woman aged 18-29 years in good health. The sequence is built from TRBV12-3 or TRBV12-4 and TRBJ2-1, and TRBD2 may be the D gene, going by 5 matching bases. The CDR3 region: CASSPDSRGYYEQFF. The bases are TGTGCCAGCAGTCCGGACTCCCGTGGGTACTATGAGCAGTTCTTC.